Detailed here is one T cell receptor (beta chain). This clone qualifies as hyperexpanded (1% or more). Its antigen target is currently unknown. No qualities accompany the bases; no much larger clone lies one base away. Genomic DNA was isolated from the sorted cells so that the TCRbeta CDR3 region could be sequenced. TCRbeta CDR3 regions were sequenced using the immunoSEQ Assay. Drawn from immuneACCESS, this table holds only the in-frame rearrangements with V and J called that TCRdb kept. Clones are partly lost; checked studies trace under half to an unresolved V gene and leave the rest unexplained. The sample table holds 45,000 to 65,000 clones, of which about four fifths were seen once. The ten largest clones capture 3% of the sample. The entry originates in a study of OX40 agonist ivuxolimab in advanced cancers. Describing the broader study: Ivuxolimab was an agonistic, fully human IgG2 monoclonal antibody directed against OX40 (CD134), a costimulatory receptor. Intravenous ivuxolimab was administered to patients every 2 weeks at six dose levels: 0.01, 0.1, 0.3, 1.5, 3 and 10 mg/kg. Of the 50 to 55 dose-escalation patients, hepatocellular carcinoma was present in around 20, melanoma in approximately 15, renal cell carcinoma in 9 and head and neck cancer in 9. A male proportion of nearly 85% and a mean age of 60 years, ranging from 23 to 79, were recorded for the dose-escalation cohort. Prior anti-PD-1, anti-PD-L1 or anti-CTLA-4 therapy was permitted, and checkpoint inhibitors had been received by roughly two fifths of dose-escalation patients. Partial responses occurred in three dose-escalation patients: two with cutaneous melanoma and one with hepatocellular carcinoma. The point of sequencing TCRbeta in the periphery was to test whether ivuxolimab changed TCR sequence diversity and drove clonal T-cell expansion. The paper reports the monotherapy dose-escalation portion (N of about 52 patients) of the phase I ivuxolimab trial.

The germline V gene (reference sequence) gives CDR1 as SEHNR and CDR2 as FQNEAQ. The CDR3 covers 13 residues, taking in both the cysteine and the phenylalanine. Kept here is only the CDR3 DNA, which spans 39 bases and is read in frame from base 1. V is cut by 2 bases and J by 10 bases, and the space between the germline ends is 14 bases. The trial excluded patients who had a history of autoimmune disease or were on systemic immunosuppression. Peripheral blood for TCR sequencing was collected from all dose cohorts at baseline, on cycle 4 day 1, and on cycle 7 day 1. Samples were obtained from an open-label, multicenter, first-in-human phase I dose-escalation trial of ivuxolimab. Adults with locally advanced or metastatic head and neck squamous cell, hepatocellular, melanoma or renal cell carcinoma were enrolled in the trial. CD4+ and CD8+ T cells were sorted separately from peripheral blood before TCR sequencing.

Findings and caveats that apply to the study as a whole: At doses of 0.1 to 3.0 mg/kg, clonal expansion of both CD4+ and CD8+ T cells in blood was seen between baseline and week 6. Low levels of normalized T-cell clonal expansion were also shown by some nonresponding patients. The antigen specificity of the peripheral T cells that underwent clonal expansion was not determined. After ivuxolimab, CD8+ T cells had more expanded clones than CD4+ T cells on average. In the 0.1-3.0 mg/kg groups, partial responders had among the lowest normalized peripheral clonal expansion, particularly in CD8+ T cells.

This chain joins TRBV7-9 to TRBJ1-2, with the D gene call left open. The material was CD4+ or CD8+ T cells sorted from blood, obtained in a trial of the OX40 agonist ivuxolimab. The receptor comes from an adult with an advanced solid tumor such as melanoma, head and neck, liver or kidney cancer. The CDR3 region: CASSLSSPANYTF. The DNA is as follows: TGTGCCAGCAGCTTAAGCTCCCCCGCCAACTACACCTTC.